Listed here are 19 T cell receptor beta chains from one sample, sequenced in a study of T cell responses to AZD1222 COVID-19 vaccine. The repertoire was sequenced with immunoSEQ multiplex PCR; TCRdb's copy has only in-frame clones and lacks some. This table has some 120,000 clones, about 82% appearing once. The material sequenced was peripheral blood, taken on day 0 of AZD1222 vaccination. These receptors all come from an adult in good health.

V gene TRBV7-2 combines with J gene TRBJ2-2; TRBD2 aligns across 7 bases. This CDR3 has 15 amino acids. J gave up 4 bases and V 4 bases, and 6 bases lay outside the gene matches. Germline V gene data show CDR1 as SGHTA and CDR2 as FQGNSA. CDR3 nucleotides: TGTGCCAGCAGCTCTAGCGGTTGGGGCACCGGGGAGCTGTTTTTT. Translation gives CASSSSGWGTGELFF.

This clone was observed a handful of times. The chain uses TRBV29-1 and TRBJ2-7, with a possible D match to TRBD1 (6 bases). Trimming took 7 bases from V and 2 from J, leaving 12 bases between them. Per the germline V gene, CDR1 is SQVTM and CDR2 is ANQGSEA. CDR3 length equals 12 residues. CDR3 amino acids: CSARTETYEQYF. The CDR3 DNA is TGCAGCGCACGGACAGAGACCTACGAGCAGTACTTC.

The J gene is TRBJ2-7, the V gene TRBV30; D gene uncertain. The V gene lost 3 bases and the J gene lost 8 bases, with 17 bases spanning the gap. The germline V gene has CDR1 GTSNPN and CDR2 SVGIG (reference sequence). The CDR3 contains 13 residues. CDR3 nucleotides: TGTGCCTGGAGCACCGCCGCCGATACCAAGCAGTACTTC. Translation: CAWSTAADTKQYF.

This chain links TRBV9 with TRBJ1-3; D is undetermined. CDR3 length equals 13 residues. CDR1 and CDR2 (germline): SGDLS, YYNGEE. V lost 3 bases, J lost 4 bases, and 8 bases lay in between. The CDR3 sequence: CASSAMVGNTIYF. The CDR3 bases are TGTGCCAGCAGCGCCATGGTAGGAAACACCATATATTTT.

V is TRBV5-8 and J is TRBJ2-2; D gene unclear. Germline assignment: CDR1 SGHTS and CDR2 YDEGEE. This CDR3 contains 12 residues. Trimming removed 3 bases from V and 8 bases from J, with 8 bases in between. The CDR3 spells CASSWELGELFF. DNA for the CDR3: TGTGCCAGCAGCTGGGAATTAGGGGAGCTGTTTTTT.

V and J are TRBV6-6 and TRBJ1-5; D is perhaps TRBD1 (6 bases). The CDR3 runs to 15 residues. The V end lost 4 bases, the J end lost 6 bases, and 16 bases lay between the germline ends. Germline V gene lookup returns CDR1 MNHNY and CDR2 SVGAGI (reference sequence). The CDR3 region has the DNA TGTGCCAGCAGTTCCCAAACAGGGAGAAGTCAGCCCCAGCATTTT. This encodes CASSSQTGRSQPQHF.

This sequence joins TRBV5-1 and TRBJ2-7; possible D gene TRBD1, 6 bases. Trimming removed 2 bases from V and 7 bases from J, with 22 bases in between. The CDR3 loop spans 16 amino acids. Germline V lookup: CDR1 SGHRS, CDR2 YFSETQ. CDR3 protein: CASSLSTSGQYGEQYF. CDR3 nucleotides: TGCGCCAGCAGCTTAAGCACCTCCGGACAGTACGGAGAGCAGTACTTC.

This chain connects TRBV27 to TRBJ2-1; 10 bases line up with TRBD1. V shed 4 bases, J shed 4 bases, and the junction held 4 bases outside the gene matches. Germline V lookup: CDR1 MNHEY, CDR2 SMNVEV (reference sequence). The CDR3 spans 15 residues. CDR3 loop: CASSSGTGDYNEQFF. The CDR3 coding sequence is TGTGCCAGCAGTTCCGGGACAGGGGATTACAATGAGCAGTTCTTC.

This sequence joins TRBV11-2 and TRBJ2-3, with 8 bases aligning to TRBD2. This CDR3 has 17 residues. V lost 1 base, J lost 3 bases, and 9 bases stayed unmatched. The germline V gene has CDR1 SGHAT and CDR2 FQNNGV. The CDR3 protein is CASSLVLGGRWTDTQYF. The CDR3 DNA sequence: TGTGCCAGCAGCTTAGTGTTGGGCGGGAGGTGGACAGATACGCAGTATTTT.

This sequence joins TRBV5-4 and TRBJ2-1; tentatively, D is TRBD2 (5 bases). The V and J ends lost 0 bases and 5 bases respectively, with 12 bases between them. The germline V gene has CDR1 SGHNT and CDR2 YYREEE (reference sequence). The CDR3 contains 15 residues. CDR3 bases: TGTGCCAGCAGCTTGGGCGGTCGGCGGGACAATGAGCAGTTCTTC. Its protein is CASSLGGRRDNEQFF.

The genes are TRBV7-2 and TRBJ2-3; TRBD2 matches at 9 bases. Per the germline V gene, CDR1 is SGHTA and CDR2 is FQGNSA. The CDR3 runs 16 residues. The V segment lost 3 bases and the J segment 3 bases; nucleotides outside the gene matches: 7. CDR3 amino acids: CASSLVAGDGTDTQYF. The CDR3 DNA follows: TGTGCCAGCAGCTTGGTAGCGGGAGATGGGACAGATACGCAGTATTTT.

The chain links TRBV11-2 to TRBJ1-3, with D hard to call. Trimming removed 0 bases at V and 4 bases at J, with 7 bases between. There are 14 residues in the CDR3. Germline CDR1 is SGHAT and CDR2 is FQNNGV. The DNA for the CDR3 is TGTGCCAGCAGCTTAGATTTCGCGGGAAACACCATATATTTT. Protein product: CASSLDFAGNTIYF.

The gene calls are TRBV3-1 (or the pseudogene TRBV3-2) and TRBJ2-7, with 14 bases that match TRBD2. Germline V gives CDR1 LGHDT, CDR2 YNNKEL (reference sequence). V dropped 5 bases and J dropped 2; count of bases not matched to a gene: 11. The CDR3 consists of 18 residues. CDR3 sequence reads: CASSSSGTSGGLPYEQYF. The DNA of the CDR3 is TGTGCCAGCAGCTCTTCCGGGACTAGCGGGGGACTTCCCTACGAGCAGTACTTC.

V usage is TRBV25-1 and J usage is TRBJ2-1; no firm D call. V shed 3 bases and J shed 10 bases, with 16 bases lying between them. CDR3 size: 14 residues. From germline, CDR1 is MGHDK and CDR2 SYGVNS. The CDR3 DNA reads as TGTGCCAGCAGTGAGGCCGGGTTAGGTTGGGAGCAGTTCTTC. Encoded protein: CASSEAGLGWEQFF.

This clone was recorded only once. This chain links TRBV27 with TRBJ2-7, with TRBD1 matching over 9 bases. Germline CDR1 and CDR2: MNHEY and SMNVEV (reference sequence). CDR3 length equals 16 residues. V shed 7 bases and J 5 bases; nucleotides not matched to a gene: 15. CDR3 sequence (DNA): TGTGCCAGCAAAGATTTTACGACAGGGGGTCGGAACGAGCAGTACTTC. Protein product: CASKDFTTGGRNEQYF.

In its sample, this clone was seen once. The rearrangement links TRBV6-5 to TRBJ1-2; 9 bases fit TRBD1. Trimming at V came to 2 bases and at J to 6 bases, leaving 4 bases not matched to a gene. The CDR3 sequence is 14 residues long. The germline gives CDR1 MNHEY, CDR2 SVGAGI. CDR3 bases: TGTGCCAGCAGTTACGGGACAGGGACCCATGGCTACACCTTC. Translating it yields CASSYGTGTHGYTF.

This clone was detected only a few times. The genes are TRBV9 and TRBJ2-1; TRBD1 might be the D (5 bases). Looked up from germline, CDR1 is SGDLS and CDR2 is YYNGEE. This CDR3 is built from 15 residues. Trimming removed 1 base from V and 4 bases from J, with 12 bases in between. The chain's CDR3 is CASSVQVQGYNEQFF. The CDR3 coding sequence is TGTGCCAGCAGCGTACAAGTTCAGGGATACAATGAGCAGTTCTTC. Filled out from reference TRBV9 and TRBJ2-1, the complete variable domain reads DSGVTQTPKHLITATGQRVTLRCSPRSGDLSVYWYQQSLDQGLQFLIQYYNGEERAKGNILERFSAQQFPDLHSELNLSSLELGDSALYFCASSVQVQGYNEQFFGPGTRLTVL.

The chain is built from TRBV9 and TRBJ2-5; D ambiguous. The CDR3 loop spans 11 amino acids. The V end lost 3 bases, the J end lost 0 bases, and 0 bases lay between the germline ends. CDR1 SGDLS and CDR2 YYNGEE come from the germline V gene. The CDR3 nucleotides read TGTGCCAGCAGCGACCAAGAGACCCAGTACTTC. Translating it yields CASSDQETQYF.

This chain connects TRBV7-3 to TRBJ1-1; no definite D call. Trimming shortened V by 5 bases and J by 3 bases, and 10 bases separated the two germline ends. The germline gives CDR1 SGHTA, CDR2 FQGTGA. CDR3 length: 13 amino acids. The CDR3 DNA sequence: TGTGCCAGCAGCGTTCGGTGGGACACTGAAGCTTTCTTT. It specifies CASSVRWDTEAFF.